This TCR beta chain was obtained from a study of lymphopenia after photon versus proton radiotherapy. Study-wide results and limits: Under photons, naive T cells and diversity fell while effector/memory populations rose. Better survival with proton therapy was suggested as possible, not demonstrated. In patients who died, overall survival fell as post-nadir TCR diversity dropped more. Post-nadir diversity loss with photons came from oligoclonal expansion, particularly CD8+ Temra cells.

Sequencing was performed with immunoSEQ multiplex PCR; in TCRdb, only in-frame clones are kept and a portion is missing. The table has tens of thousands of clones, around four fifths seen once. On this clone itself: Its specificity is not known. A read error may account for a junction end that differs from germline.

Sequencing used peripheral blood, obtained from a patient treated with photon-based radiotherapy. The sequence derives from a woman aged 50 to 60 with pancreatic cancer.

Written as DNA, the CDR3 is TGTGCCAGTAGTATGGCGTCGGGACAGCCTTCCCGGGACTTC. Residues: CASSMASGQPSRDF. The J gene is TRBJ2-7, the V gene TRBV19, with 7 bases lining up with TRBD1. The length of the CDR3 is 14 residues. Per germline, CDR1 LNHDA and CDR2 SQIVND (reference sequence).